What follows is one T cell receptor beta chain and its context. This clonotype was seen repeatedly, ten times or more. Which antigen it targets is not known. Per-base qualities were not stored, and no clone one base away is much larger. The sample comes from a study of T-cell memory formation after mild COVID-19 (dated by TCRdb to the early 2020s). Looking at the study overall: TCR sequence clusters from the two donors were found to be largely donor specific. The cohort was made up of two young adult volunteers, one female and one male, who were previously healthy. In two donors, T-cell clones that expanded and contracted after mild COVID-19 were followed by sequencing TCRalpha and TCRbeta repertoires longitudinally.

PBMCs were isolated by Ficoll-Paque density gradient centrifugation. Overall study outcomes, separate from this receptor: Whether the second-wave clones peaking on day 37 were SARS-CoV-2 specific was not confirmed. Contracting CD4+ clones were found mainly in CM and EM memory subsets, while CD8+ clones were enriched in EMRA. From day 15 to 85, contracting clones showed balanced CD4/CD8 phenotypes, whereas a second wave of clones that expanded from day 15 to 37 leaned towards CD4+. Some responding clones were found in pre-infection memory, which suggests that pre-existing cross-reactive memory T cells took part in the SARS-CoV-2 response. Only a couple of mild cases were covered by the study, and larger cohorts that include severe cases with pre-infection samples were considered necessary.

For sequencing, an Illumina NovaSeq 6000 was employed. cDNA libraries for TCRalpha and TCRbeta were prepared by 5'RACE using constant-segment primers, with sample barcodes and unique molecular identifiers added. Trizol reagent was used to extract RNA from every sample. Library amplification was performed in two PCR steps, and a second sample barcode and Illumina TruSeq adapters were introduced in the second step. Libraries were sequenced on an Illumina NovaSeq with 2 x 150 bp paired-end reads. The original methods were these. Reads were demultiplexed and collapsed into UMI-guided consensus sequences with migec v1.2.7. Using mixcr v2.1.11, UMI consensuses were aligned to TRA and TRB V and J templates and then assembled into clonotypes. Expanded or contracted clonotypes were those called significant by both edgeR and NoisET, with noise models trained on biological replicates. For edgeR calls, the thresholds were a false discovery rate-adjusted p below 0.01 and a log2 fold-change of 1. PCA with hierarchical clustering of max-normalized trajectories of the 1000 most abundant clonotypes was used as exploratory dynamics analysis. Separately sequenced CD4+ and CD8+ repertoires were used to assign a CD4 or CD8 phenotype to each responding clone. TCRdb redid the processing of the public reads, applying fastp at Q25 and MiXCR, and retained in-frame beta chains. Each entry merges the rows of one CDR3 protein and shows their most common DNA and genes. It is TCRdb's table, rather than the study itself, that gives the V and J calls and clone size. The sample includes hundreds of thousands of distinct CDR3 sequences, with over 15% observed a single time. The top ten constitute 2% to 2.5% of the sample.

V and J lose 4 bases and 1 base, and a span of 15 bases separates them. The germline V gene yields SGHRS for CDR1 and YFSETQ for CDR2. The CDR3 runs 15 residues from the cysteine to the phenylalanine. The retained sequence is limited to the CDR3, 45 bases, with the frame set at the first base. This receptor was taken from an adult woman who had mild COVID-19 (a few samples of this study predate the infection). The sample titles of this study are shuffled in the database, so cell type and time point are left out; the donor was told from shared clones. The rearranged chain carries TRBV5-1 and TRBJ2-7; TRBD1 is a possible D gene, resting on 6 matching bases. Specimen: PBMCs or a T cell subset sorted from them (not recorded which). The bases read TGCGCCAGCAGCCTAGGACAGAGACTTTCCTACGAGCAGTACTTC. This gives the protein CASSLGQRLSYEQYF.